This T cell receptor beta chain came from a study of beta chain features in type 1 diabetes. Overall study context: Healthy donors resembled patients in age, gender and cell yields.

Turning to this clone: Its antigen remains unidentified.

Study findings and constraints: A pattern of fewer insertions and more deletions at VDJ junctions was seen in type 1 diabetes patients. Significant though moderate, a shortening of TCRB CDR3s appeared in all four CD4+ subsets of Type 1 diabetes patients. Short templates might get an advantage during PCR, and this would be equal in patients and controls. High TCR expression in some cells could lead to their over-representation in cDNA sequencing.

All of the isolated RNA was reverse transcribed, so expressed TCRB transcripts were sequenced. TCRdb keeps only in-frame clones here, not all; method: immunoSEQ multiplex PCR. This repertoire shows hundreds of thousands of clones, 13% found once; its top ten account for 0.022%. The length of the CDR3 is 14 residues. The V and J ends lost 2 bases and 5 bases, in that order; junction bases with no gene match: 1. Germline lookup yields CDR1 ENHRY and CDR2 SYGVKD. The receptor was isolated from a man younger than 35 with type 1 diabetes. The sample comprised naive CD4+ T cells from blood. The V gene is TRBV10-3, the J gene TRBJ2-3; 10 bases map to TRBD2. CDR3 coding DNA: TGTGCCATCAGTGAGCTAGCGGGGGAAGATACGCAGTATTTT. As protein: CAISELAGEDTQYF.